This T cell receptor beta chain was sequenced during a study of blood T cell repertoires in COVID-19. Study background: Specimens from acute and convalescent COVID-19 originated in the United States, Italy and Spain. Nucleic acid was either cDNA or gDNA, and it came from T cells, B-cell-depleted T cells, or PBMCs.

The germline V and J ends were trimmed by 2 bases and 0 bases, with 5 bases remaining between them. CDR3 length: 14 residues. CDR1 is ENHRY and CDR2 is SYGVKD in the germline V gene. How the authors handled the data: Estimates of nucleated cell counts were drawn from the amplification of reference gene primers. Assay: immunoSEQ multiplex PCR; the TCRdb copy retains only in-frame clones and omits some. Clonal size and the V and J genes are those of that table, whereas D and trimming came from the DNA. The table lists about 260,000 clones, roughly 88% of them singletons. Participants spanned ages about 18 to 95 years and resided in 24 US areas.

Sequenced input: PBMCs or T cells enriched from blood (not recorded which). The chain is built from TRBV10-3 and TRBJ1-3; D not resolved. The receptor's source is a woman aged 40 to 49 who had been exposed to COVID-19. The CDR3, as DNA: TGTGCCATCAGTGAGGAGCTCTCTGGAAACACCATATATTTT. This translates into CAISEELSGNTIYF.